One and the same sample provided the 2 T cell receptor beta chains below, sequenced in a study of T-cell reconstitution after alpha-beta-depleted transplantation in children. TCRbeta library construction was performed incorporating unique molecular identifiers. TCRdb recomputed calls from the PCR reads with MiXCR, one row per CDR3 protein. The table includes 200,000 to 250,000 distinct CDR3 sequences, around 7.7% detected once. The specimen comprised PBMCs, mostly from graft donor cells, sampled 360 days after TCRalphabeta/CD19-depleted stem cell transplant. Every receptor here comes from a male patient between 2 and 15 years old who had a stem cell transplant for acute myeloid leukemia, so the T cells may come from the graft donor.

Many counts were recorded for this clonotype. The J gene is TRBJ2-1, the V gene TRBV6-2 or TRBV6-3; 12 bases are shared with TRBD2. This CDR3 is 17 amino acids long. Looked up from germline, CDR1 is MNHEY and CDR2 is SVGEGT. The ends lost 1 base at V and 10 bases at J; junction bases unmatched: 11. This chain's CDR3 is CASSYFRASGRAKEQFF. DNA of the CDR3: TGTGCCAGCAGTTACTTTAGAGCTAGCGGGAGGGCGAAAGAGCAGTTCTTC.

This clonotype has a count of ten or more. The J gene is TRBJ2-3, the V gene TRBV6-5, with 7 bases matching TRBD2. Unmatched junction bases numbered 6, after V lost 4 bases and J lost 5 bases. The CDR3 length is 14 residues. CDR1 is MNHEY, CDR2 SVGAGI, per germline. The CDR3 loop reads CASSWGGPGDTQYF. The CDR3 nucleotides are TGTGCCAGCAGTTGGGGAGGGCCGGGAGATACGCAGTATTTT.